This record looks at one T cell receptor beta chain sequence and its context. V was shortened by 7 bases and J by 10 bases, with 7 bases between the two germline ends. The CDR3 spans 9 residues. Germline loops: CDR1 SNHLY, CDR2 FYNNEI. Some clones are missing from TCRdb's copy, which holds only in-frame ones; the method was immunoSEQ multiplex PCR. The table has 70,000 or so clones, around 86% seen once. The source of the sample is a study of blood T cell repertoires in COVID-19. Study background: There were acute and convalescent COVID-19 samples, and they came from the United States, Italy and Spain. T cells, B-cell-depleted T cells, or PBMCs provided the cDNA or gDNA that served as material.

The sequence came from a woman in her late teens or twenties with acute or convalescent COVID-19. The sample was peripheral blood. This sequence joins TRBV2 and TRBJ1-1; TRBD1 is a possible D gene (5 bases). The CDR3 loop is CASIGGAFF. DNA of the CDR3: TGTGCCAGCATCGGGGGAGCTTTCTTT.